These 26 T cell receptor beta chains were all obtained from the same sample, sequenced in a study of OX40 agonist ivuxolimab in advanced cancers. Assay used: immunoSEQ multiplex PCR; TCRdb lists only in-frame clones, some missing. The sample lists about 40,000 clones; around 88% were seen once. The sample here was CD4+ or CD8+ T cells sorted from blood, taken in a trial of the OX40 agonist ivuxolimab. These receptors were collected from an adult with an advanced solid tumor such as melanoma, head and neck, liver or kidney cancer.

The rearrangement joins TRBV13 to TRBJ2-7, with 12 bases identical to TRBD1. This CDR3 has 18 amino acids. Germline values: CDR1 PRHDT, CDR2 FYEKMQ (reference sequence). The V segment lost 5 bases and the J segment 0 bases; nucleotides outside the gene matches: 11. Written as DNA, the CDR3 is TGTGCCAGCAGCGCAGCCGGGACAGGGGGCCCCTACTCCTACGAGCAGTACTTC. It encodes CASSAAGTGGPYSYEQYF.

CDR3 DNA: TGTGCCAGCAGTGACACCCCGGGGGATTACAATGAGCAGTTCTTC. Translation: CASSDTPGDYNEQFF. J is TRBJ2-1 and V is TRBV6-4; D perhaps matches TRBD2 (6 bases). CDR1 is MRHNA, CDR2 SNTAGT, per germline. V shed 2 bases and J shed 4 bases, with 12 bases lying between them. This CDR3 has 15 amino acids.

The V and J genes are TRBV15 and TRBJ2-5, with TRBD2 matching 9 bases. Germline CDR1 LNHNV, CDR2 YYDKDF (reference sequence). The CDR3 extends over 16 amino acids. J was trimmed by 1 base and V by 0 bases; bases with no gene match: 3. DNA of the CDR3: TGTGCCACCAGCAGAGAGAATAGCGGGAGCCAAGAGACCCAGTACTTC. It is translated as CATSRENSGSQETQYF.

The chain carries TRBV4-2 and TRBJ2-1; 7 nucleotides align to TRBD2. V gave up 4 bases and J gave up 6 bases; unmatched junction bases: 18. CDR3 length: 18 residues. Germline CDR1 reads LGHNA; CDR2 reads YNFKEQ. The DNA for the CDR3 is TGTGCCAGCAGCCTCGGTGGCTCCACAGCGGGATTTTCCAATGAGCAGTTCTTC. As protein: CASSLGGSTAGFSNEQFF.

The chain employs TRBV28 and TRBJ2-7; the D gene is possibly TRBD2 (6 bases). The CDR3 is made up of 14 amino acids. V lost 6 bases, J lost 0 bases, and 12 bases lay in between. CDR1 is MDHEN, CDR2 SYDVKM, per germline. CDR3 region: CASSGTLSSYEQYF. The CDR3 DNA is TGTGCCAGCAGCGGGACTCTGAGCTCCTACGAGCAGTACTTC.

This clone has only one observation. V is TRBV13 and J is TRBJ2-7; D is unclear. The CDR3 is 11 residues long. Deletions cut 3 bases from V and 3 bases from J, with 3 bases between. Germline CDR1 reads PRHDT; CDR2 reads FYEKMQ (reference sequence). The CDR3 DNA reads TGTGCCAGCAGCTTTGGCTACGAGCAGTACTTC. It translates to CASSFGYEQYF.

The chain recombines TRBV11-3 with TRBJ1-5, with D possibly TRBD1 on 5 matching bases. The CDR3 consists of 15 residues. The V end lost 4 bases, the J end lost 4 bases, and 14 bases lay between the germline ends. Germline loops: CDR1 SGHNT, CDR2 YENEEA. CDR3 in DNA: TGTGCCAGCAGCTCGACGGGACCAAGAAATCAGCCCCAGCATTTT. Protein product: CASSSTGPRNQPQHF.

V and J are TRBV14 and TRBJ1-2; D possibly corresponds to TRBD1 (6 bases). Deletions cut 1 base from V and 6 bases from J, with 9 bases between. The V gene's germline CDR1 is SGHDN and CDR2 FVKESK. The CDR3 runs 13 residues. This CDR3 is CASSQAWGHGYTF. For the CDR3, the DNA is TGTGCCAGCAGCCAAGCCTGGGGGCATGGCTACACCTTC.

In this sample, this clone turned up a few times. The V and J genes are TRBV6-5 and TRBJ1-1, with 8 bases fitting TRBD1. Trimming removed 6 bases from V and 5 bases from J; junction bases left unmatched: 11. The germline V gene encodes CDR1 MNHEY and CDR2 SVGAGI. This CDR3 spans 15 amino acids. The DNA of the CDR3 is TGTGCCAGCAGATACGAACGACAGGGGAGGACTGAAGCTTTCTTT. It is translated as CASRYERQGRTEAFF.

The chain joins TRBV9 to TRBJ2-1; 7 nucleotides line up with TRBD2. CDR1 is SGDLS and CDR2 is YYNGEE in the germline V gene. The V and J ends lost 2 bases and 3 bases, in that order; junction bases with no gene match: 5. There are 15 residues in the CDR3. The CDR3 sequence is CASSVSGGSYNEQFF. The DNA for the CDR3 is TGTGCCAGCAGCGTCAGCGGCGGGAGCTACAATGAGCAGTTCTTC.

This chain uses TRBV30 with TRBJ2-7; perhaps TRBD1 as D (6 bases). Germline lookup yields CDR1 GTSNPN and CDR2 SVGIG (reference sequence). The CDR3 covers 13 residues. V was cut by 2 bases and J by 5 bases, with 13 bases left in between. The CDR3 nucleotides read TGTGCCTGGAGTCTTACAGGGCCAGACGAGCAGTACTTC. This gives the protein CAWSLTGPDEQYF.

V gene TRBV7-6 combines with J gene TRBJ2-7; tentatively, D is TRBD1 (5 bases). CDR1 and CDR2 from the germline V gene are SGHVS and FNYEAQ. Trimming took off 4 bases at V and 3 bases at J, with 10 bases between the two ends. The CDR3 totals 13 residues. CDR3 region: CASSYRPLYEQYF. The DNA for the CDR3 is TGTGCCAGCAGCTACAGGCCCCTCTACGAGCAGTACTTC.

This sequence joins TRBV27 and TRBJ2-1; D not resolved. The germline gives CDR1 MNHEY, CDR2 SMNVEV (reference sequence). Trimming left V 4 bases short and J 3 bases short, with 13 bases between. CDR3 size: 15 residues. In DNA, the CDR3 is TGTGCCAGCAGTTCTTTTGGCGGCTTCTACAATGAGCAGTTCTTC. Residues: CASSSFGGFYNEQFF.

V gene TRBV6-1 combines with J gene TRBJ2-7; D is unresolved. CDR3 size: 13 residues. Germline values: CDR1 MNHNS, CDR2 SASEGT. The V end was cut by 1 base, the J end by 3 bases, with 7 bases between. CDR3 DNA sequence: TGTGCCAGCAGTGAAGAACAGAGCTACGAGCAGTACTTC. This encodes CASSEEQSYEQYF.

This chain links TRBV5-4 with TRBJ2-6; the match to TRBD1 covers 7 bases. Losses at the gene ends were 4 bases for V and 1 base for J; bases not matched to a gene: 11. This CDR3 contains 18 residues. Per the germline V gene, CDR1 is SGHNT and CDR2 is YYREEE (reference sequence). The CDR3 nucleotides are TGTGCCAGCAGCCCCTCAGGGGGTGAAGTTTCTGGGGCCAACGTCCTGACTTTC. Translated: CASSPSGGEVSGANVLTF.

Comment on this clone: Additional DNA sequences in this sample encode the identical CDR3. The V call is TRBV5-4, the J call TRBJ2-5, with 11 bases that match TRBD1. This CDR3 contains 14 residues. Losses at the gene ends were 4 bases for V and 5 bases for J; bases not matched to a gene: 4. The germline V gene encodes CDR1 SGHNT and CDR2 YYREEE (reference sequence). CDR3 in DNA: TGTGCCAGCAGCCCGGGACAGGGGGGTGAGACCCAGTACTTC. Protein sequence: CASSPGQGGETQYF.

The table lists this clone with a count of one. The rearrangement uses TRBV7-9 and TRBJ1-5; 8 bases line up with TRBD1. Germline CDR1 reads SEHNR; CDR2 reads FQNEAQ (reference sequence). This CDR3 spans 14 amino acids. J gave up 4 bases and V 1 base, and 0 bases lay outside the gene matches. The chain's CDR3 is CASSLGQGNQPQHF. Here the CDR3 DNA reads TGTGCCAGCAGCTTAGGACAGGGGAATCAGCCCCAGCATTTT.

CDR3 amino acids: CASSAEGQGGDTQYF. In DNA form, the CDR3 reads TGTGCCAGCAGCGCCGAGGGACAGGGGGGGGATACGCAGTATTTT. V usage is TRBV7-6 and J usage is TRBJ2-3, with 11 bases fitting TRBD1. Germline V lookup: CDR1 SGHVS, CDR2 FNYEAQ. The CDR3 has 15 amino acids. J lost 6 bases, V lost 5 bases, and 7 bases had no gene match.

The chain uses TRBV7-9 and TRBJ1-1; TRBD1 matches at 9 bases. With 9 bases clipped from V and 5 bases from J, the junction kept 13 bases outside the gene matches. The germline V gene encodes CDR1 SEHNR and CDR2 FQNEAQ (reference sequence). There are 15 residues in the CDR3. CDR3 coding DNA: TGTGCCAGTTACAAGACCGGACAGGGGTTTACTGAAGCTTTCTTT. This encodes CASYKTGQGFTEAFF.

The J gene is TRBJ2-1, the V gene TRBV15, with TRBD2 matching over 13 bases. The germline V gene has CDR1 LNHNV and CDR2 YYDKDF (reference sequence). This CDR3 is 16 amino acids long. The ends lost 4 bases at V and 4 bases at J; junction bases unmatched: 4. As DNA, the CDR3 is TGTGCCACCAGCACCCGACTAGCGGGAGGATACAATGAGCAGTTCTTC. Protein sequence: CATSTRLAGGYNEQFF.

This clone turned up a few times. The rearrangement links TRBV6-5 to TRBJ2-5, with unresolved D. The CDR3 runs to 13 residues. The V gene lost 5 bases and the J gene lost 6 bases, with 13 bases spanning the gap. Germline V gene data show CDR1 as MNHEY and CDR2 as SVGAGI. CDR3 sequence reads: CASSEAFGQTQYF. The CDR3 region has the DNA TGTGCCAGCAGTGAAGCGTTCGGCCAGACCCAGTACTTC.

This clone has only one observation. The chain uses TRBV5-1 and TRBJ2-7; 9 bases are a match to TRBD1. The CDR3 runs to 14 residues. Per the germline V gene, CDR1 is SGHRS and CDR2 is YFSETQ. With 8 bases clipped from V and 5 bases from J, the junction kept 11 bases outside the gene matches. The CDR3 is CASTGTGILHEQYF. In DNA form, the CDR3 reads TGCGCCAGTACCGGGACAGGGATACTCCACGAGCAGTACTTC.

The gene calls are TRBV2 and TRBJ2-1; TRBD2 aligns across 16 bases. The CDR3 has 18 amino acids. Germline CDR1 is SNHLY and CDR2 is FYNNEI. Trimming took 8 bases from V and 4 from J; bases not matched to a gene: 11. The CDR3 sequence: CASRMGLAGGRRYNEQFF. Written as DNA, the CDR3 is TGTGCCAGCCGTATGGGACTAGCGGGAGGGCGGCGATACAATGAGCAGTTCTTC. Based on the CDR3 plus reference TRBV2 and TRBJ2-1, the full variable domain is EPEVTQTPSHQVTQMGQEVILRCVPISNHLYFYWYRQILGQKVEFLVSFYNNEISEKSEIFDDQFSVERPDGSNFTLKIRSTKLEDSAMYFCASRMGLAGGRRYNEQFFGPGTRLTVL.

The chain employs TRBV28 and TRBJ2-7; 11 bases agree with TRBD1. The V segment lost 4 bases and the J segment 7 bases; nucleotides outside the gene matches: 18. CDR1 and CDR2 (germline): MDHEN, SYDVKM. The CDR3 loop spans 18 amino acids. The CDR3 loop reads CASSSGTGGAPFWGEQYF. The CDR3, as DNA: TGTGCCAGCAGTTCCGGGACAGGGGGGGCACCGTTTTGGGGTGAGCAGTACTTC.

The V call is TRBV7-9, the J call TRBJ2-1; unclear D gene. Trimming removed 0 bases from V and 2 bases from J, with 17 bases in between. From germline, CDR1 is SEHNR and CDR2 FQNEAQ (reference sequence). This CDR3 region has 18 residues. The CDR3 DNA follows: TGTGCCAGCAGCTTAGCGCTCGGCCACAGCCTAACCTACAATGAGCAGTTCTTC. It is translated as CASSLALGHSLTYNEQFF.

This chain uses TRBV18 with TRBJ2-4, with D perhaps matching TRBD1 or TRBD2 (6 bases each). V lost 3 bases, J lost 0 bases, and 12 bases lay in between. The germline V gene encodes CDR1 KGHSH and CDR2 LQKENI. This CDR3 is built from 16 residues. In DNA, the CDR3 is TGTGCCAGCTCACCGGGGGGCGGATTAGCCAAAAACATTCAGTACTTC. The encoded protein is CASSPGGGLAKNIQYF.